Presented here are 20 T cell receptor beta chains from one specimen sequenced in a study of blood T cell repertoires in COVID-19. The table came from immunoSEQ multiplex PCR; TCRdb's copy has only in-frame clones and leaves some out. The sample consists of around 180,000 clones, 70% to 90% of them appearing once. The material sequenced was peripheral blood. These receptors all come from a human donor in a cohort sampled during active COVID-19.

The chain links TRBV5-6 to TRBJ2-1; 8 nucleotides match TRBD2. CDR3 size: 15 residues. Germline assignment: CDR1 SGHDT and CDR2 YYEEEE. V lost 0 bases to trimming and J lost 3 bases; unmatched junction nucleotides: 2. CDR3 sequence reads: CASSLGAGDYNEQFF. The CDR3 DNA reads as TGTGCCAGCAGCTTGGGAGCGGGGGACTACAATGAGCAGTTCTTC.

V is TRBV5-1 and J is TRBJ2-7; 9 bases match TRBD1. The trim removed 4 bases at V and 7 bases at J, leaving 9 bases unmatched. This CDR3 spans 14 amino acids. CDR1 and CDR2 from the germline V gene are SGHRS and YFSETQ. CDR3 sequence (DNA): TGCGCCAGCAGCCGTACGGACAGGGGTCGAGAGCAGTACTTC. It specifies CASSRTDRGREQYF.

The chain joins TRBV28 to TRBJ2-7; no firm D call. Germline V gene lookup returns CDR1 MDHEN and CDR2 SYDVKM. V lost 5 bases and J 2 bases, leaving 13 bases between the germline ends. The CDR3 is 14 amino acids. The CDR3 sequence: CASSTPTHTYEQYF. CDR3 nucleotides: TGTGCCAGCAGTACGCCGACTCATACCTACGAGCAGTACTTC.

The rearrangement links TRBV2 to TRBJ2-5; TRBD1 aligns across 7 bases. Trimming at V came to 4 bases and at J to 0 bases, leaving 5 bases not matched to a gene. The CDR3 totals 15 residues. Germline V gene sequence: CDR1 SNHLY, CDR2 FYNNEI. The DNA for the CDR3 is TGTGCCAGCAGTGCATTTGGGACAGACCAAGAGACCCAGTACTTC. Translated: CASSAFGTDQETQYF.

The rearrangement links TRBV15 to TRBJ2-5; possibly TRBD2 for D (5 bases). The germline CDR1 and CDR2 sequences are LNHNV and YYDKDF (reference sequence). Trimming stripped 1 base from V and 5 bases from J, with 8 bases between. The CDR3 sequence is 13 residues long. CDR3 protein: CATSRAGEETQYF. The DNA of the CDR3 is TGTGCCACCAGCAGAGCCGGGGAGGAGACCCAGTACTTC. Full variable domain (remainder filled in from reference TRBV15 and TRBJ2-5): DAMVIQNPRYQVTQFGKPVTLSCSQTLNHNVMYWYQQKSSQAPKLLFHYYDKDFNNEADTPDNFQSRRPNTSFCFLDIRSPGLGDTAMYLCATSRAGEETQYFGPGTRLLVL.

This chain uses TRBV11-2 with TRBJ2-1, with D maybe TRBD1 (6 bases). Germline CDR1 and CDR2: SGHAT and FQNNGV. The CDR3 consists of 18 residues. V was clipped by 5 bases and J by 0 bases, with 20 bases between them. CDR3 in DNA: TGTGCCAGCAGCCCCTACGCACAGGGTCTTACCTCCTACAATGAGCAGTTCTTC. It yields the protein CASSPYAQGLTSYNEQFF.

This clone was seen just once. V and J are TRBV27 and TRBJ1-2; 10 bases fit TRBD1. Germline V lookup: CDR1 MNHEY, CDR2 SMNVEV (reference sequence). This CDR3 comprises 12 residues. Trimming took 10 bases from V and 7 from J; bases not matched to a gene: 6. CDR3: CATRQGAGGYTF. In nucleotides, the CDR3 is TGTGCCACGCGACAGGGGGCAGGTGGCTACACCTTC.

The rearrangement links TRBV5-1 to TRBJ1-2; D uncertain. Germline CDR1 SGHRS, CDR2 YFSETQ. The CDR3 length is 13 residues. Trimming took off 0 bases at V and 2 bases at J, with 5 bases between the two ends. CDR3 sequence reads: CASSLDINYGYTF. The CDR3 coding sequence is TGCGCCAGCAGCTTGGACATAAACTATGGCTACACCTTC.

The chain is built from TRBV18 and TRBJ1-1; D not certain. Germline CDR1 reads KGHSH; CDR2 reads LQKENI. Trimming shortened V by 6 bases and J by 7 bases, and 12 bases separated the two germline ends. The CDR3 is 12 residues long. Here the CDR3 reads CASSSVGFEAFF. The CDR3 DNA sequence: TGTGCCAGCTCCTCCGTCGGGTTTGAAGCTTTCTTT.

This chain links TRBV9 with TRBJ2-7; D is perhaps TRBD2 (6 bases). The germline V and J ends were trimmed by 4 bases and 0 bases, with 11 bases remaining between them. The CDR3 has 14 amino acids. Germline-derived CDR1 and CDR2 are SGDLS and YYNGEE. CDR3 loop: CASSPPEGSYEQYF. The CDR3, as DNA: TGTGCCAGCAGCCCCCCGGAGGGCTCCTACGAGCAGTACTTC.

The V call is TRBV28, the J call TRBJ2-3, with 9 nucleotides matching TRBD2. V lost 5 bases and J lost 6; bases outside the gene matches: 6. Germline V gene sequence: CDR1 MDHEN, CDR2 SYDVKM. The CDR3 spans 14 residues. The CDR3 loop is CASSSVAGEDTQYF. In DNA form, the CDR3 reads TGTGCCAGCAGTAGTGTAGCGGGGGAGGATACGCAGTATTTT.

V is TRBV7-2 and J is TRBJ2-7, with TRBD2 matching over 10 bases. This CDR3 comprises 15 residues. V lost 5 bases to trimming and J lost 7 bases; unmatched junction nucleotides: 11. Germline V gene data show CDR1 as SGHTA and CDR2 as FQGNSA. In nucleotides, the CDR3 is TGTGCCAGCAGCAGTCTAGCGGGAGTATCGAGGGAGCAGTACTTC. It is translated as CASSSLAGVSREQYF.

The CDR3: CSASTLAAGVYEQYF. CDR3 bases: TGCAGTGCTAGTACTCTAGCGGCGGGAGTCTACGAGCAGTACTTC. This chain links TRBV20-1 with TRBJ2-7; 7 bases align to TRBD2. Germline V CDR1 and CDR2: DFQATT, SNEGSKA (reference sequence). This CDR3 is built from 15 residues. V lost 3 bases and J lost 3; bases outside the gene matches: 11.

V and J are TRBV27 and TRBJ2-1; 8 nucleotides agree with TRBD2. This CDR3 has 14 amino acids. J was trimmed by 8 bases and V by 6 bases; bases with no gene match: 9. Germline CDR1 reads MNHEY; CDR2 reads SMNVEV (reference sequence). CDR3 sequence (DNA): TGTGCCAGCAGGCCTTCGGGAGGGAGGGATGAGCAGTTCTTC. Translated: CASRPSGGRDEQFF.

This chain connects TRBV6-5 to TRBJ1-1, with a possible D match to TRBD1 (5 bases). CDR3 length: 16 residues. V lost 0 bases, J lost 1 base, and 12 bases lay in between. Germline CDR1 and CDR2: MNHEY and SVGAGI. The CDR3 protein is CASSYSSRQSNTEAFF. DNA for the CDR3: TGTGCCAGCAGTTACTCGAGTCGACAGTCGAACACTGAAGCTTTCTTT.

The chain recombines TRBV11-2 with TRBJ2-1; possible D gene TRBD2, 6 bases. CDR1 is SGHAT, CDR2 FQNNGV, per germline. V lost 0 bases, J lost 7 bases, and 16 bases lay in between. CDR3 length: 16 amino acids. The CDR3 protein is CASSLDRWRVGNEQFF. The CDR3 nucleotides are TGTGCCAGCAGCTTAGATCGGTGGAGGGTAGGTAATGAGCAGTTCTTC.

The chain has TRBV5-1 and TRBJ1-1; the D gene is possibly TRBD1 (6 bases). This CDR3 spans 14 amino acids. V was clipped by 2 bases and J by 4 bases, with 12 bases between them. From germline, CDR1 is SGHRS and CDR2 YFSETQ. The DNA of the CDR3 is TGCGCCAGCAGCTTTTCAGGGGATGGCACTGAAGCTTTCTTT. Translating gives CASSFSGDGTEAFF. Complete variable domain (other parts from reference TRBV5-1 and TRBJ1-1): KAGVTQTPRYLIKTRGQQVTLSCSPISGHRSVSWYQQTPGQGLQFLFEYFSETQRNKGNFPGRFSGRQFSNSRSEMNVSTLELGDSALYLCASSFSGDGTEAFFGQGTRLTVV.

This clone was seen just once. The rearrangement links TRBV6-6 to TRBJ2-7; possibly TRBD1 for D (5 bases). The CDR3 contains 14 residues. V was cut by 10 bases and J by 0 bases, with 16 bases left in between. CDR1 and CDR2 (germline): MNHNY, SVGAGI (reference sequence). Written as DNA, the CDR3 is TGTGCCACCCAGAAAGACAGAATCTCCTACGAGCAGTACTTC. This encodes CATQKDRISYEQYF.

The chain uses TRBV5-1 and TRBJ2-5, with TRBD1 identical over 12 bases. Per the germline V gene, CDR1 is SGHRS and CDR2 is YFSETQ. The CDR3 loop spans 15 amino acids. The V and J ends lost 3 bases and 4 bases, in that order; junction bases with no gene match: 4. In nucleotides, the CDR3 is TGCGCCAGCAGCTCGGGACAGGGGGCCTTAGAGACCCAGTACTTC. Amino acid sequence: CASSSGQGALETQYF.

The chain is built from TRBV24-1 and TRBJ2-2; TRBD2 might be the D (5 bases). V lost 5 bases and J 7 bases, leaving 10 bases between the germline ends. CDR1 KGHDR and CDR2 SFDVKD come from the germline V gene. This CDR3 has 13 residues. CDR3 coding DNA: TGTGCCACCAGTGTGACTAACGGCGGGGAGCTGTTTTTT. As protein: CATSVTNGGELFF.